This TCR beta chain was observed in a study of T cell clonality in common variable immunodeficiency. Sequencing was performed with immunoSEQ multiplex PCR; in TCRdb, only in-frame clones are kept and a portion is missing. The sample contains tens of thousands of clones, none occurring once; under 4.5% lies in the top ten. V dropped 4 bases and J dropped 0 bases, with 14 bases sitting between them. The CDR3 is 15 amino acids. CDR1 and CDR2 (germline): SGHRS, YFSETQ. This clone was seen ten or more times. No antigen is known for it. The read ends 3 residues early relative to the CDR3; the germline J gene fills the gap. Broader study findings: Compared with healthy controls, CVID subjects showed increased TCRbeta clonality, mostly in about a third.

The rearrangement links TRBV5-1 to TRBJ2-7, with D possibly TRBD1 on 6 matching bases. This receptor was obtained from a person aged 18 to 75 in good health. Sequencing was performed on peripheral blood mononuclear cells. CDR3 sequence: CASSLDPGVSYEQYF. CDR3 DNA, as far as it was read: TGCGCCAGCAGCCTTGACCCAGGGGTCTCCTACGAG.